This TCR beta chain was retrieved from a study of T-cell memory formation after mild COVID-19. Background on the study: Largely donor-specific TCR clusters were found. The study, taken as a whole, reports: Memory cells collected pre-infection included some clones that later responded, suggesting cross-reactive memory joined.

Using constant-segment primers, 5'RACE produced TCR alpha and TCR beta cDNA libraries carrying sample barcodes and UMIs. TCRdb re-called the 5' RACE reads with MiXCR, one entry per CDR3 protein. This table has hundreds of thousands of distinct CDR3 sequences, less than 9.5% appearing once. This clonotype was seen repeatedly, ten times or more. Its antigen is undetermined. Germline CDR1 is SGHTA and CDR2 is FQGNSA. V gave up 2 bases and J gave up 6 bases; unmatched junction bases: 4. This CDR3 is 13 amino acids long. The chain uses TRBV7-2 and TRBJ2-7, with 7 nucleotides matching TRBD2. The sequence was collected from a man in his late teens or twenties who had mild COVID-19 (a few samples of this study predate the infection). Cell type and time point are not known. The material sequenced was PBMCs or a T cell subset sorted from them (not recorded which). The CDR3 here is CASSLTGLLEQYF. Here the CDR3 DNA reads TGTGCCAGCAGCTTAACGGGACTACTCGAGCAGTACTTC.